Here is one T cell receptor (beta chain) with its context. The entry originates in a study of blood T cell repertoires in COVID-19. Study-level information: Samples of COVID-19 (acute and convalescent) were obtained from the United States, Italy and Spain.

The V gene lost 3 bases and the J gene lost 2 bases, with 13 bases spanning the gap. CDR3 size: 15 residues. Looked up from germline, CDR1 is KGHSH and CDR2 is LQKENI. Methods used by the authors: It was from reference gene primer amplification that nucleated cell counts were estimated. Produced via immunoSEQ multiplex PCR; TCRdb's table is partial and in-frame only. V, J and clone size were drawn from that table, and D and trimming were deduced from the DNA. Among 140,000 or so clones listed, 88% were seen once. The TCR originated in a woman in her 50s with acute or convalescent COVID-19. J is TRBJ1-2 and V is TRBV18; unclear D gene. The sample consisted of peripheral blood. The DNA for the CDR3 is TGTGCCAGCTCACCCGCGATCGGGGTCAACTATGGCTACACCTTC. Protein sequence: CASSPAIGVNYGYTF.